The present T cell receptor (beta chain) was sequenced within a study of T-cell memory formation after mild COVID-19. The CDR3 loop spans 13 amino acids. The V end was cut by 0 bases, the J end by 7 bases, with 7 bases between. Germline assignment: CDR1 LGHNA and CDR2 YSLEER. Comments on this clonotype: The antigen remains undetermined.

Constant-segment primers were used for 5'RACE, and the resulting TCR alpha and TCR beta cDNA libraries carried sample barcodes and UMIs. TCRdb fed the 5' RACE reads into MiXCR, producing one record per CDR3 protein. The table shows roughly 200,000 distinct CDR3 sequences, with 9% to 10% occurring only once. Study-level points and caveats: Clones shrinking from day 15 to 85 showed even CD4/CD8 mixes; later expanders tilted CD4+. Pre-infection memory already had some responding clones, implying cross-reactive memory joined. Shrinking CD4+ clones were chiefly CM and EM; CD8+ ones were chiefly EMRA.

The source material was PBMCs or a T cell subset sorted from them (not recorded which). V and J are TRBV4-3 and TRBJ2-1; D remains unclear. This clonotype was sampled from a young man who had mild COVID-19 (a few samples of this study predate the infection). Cell type and time point are not known. The CDR3 reads CASSQDWRNEQFF. As DNA, the CDR3 is TGCGCCAGCAGCCAAGATTGGCGGAATGAGCAGTTCTTC.